This T cell receptor (beta chain) was found in a study of radiation and T cells in renal cell carcinoma. Noted time point: blood 4 weeks post-SBRT, at nephrectomy. Treatment indicated: 15 Gy SBRT to primary tumor, nephrectomy 4 weeks later. Only in-frame clones appear in the TCRdb table, and some are missing; sequencing was by immunoSEQ multiplex PCR. The sample carries approximately 86,000 clones, over 80% recorded once. This CDR3 is built from 18 residues. Trimming removed 0 bases at V and 5 bases at J, with 19 bases between. From germline, CDR1 is ENHRY and CDR2 SYGVKD. This TCR derives from a man in his fifties or sixties with renal cell carcinoma. The starting material was blood, obtained from a patient whose treatment included radiotherapy and nephrectomy. The rearrangement links TRBV10-3 to TRBJ2-2; D possibly corresponds to TRBD2 (5 bases). CDR3: CAISESVNSRRGTGELFF. The CDR3 nucleotides read TGTGCCATCAGTGAGTCTGTAAACAGTCGCAGAGGGACCGGGGAGCTGTTTTTT.